The clone carrying this T cell receptor beta chain showed up just once. No antigen is known for it. This entry comes from a study of cytomegalovirus exposure and HLA in healthy donors. Whole-study findings and limits: A few of the chains that were CMV-associated were confirmed in vitro to be specific for CMV antigens. For cytomegalovirus status, the classifier reportedly gave diagnoses with high specificity and sensitivity.

The repertoire was sequenced with immunoSEQ multiplex PCR; TCRdb's copy has only in-frame clones and lacks some. The sample consists of about 63,000 clones, about 89% of them appearing once. The CDR3 has 16 amino acids. Germline loops: CDR1 SNHLY, CDR2 FYNNEI. Losses at the gene ends were 6 bases for V and 2 bases for J; bases not matched to a gene: 5. This TCR was sampled from a woman aged 18 to 35 in good health and CMV-seronegative. Specimen: PBMCs. This sequence joins TRBV2 and TRBJ2-4, with 12 bases aligning to TRBD2. CDR3 in DNA: TGTGCCAGCAGCCCTAGCGGGGGGGCGACCAAAAACATTCAGTACTTC. It yields the protein CASSPSGGATKNIQYF.